The clone carrying this T cell receptor beta chain was picked up many times. MiXCR, applied by TCRdb to the reads, yields one record per CDR3 protein. The profile covers 300,000 or so distinct CDR3 sequences, with approximately 10% appearing a single time and approximately 2.4% taken by the ten largest. The source of the sample is a study of T cell repertoires in cytomegalovirus infection. CDR3 length: 20 residues. V gave up 2 bases and J gave up 6 bases; unmatched junction bases: 20. This clonotype originated in a human donor in good health (CMV status not recorded). Some clones in this sample may be carry-over from other donors' samples. This rearrangement joins TRBV12-3 or TRBV12-4 to TRBJ1-5, with TRBD1 matching over 9 bases. Sequenced material: PBMCs. Here the CDR3 reads CASSLLFGTSDRGFSQPQHF. The CDR3 nucleotides read TGTGCCAGCAGTTTACTGTTTGGGACCTCCGACAGGGGGTTTAGTCAGCCCCAGCATTTT.